The T cell receptor (beta chain) under discussion was sequenced for a study of T cell repertoires in cytomegalovirus infection. Notes on the study in general: CMV-specific HLA-C-restricted TCR beta clonotypes dominated the ex vivo response. Cumulative public TCR beta family frequency identified carriers of CMV plus the relevant HLA.

Trimming pared 0 bases from V and 3 bases from J, leaving 11 bases between. The CDR3 spans 16 residues. Germline assignment: CDR1 SGHDN and CDR2 FVKESK. Using its own MiXCR run on the reads, TCRdb lists one record per CDR3 protein. The sample lists more than 200,000 distinct CDR3 sequences; roughly 10% were seen once. About this clonotype itself: Antigen unknown.

Sequenced input: PBMCs. The chain links TRBV14 to TRBJ1-4, with a possible D match to TRBD1 (5 bases). The sequence was collected from a human donor in good health (CMV status not recorded). Some clones in this sample may be carry-over from other donors' samples. In DNA, the CDR3 is TGTGCCAGCAGCCAAGATAGGGGCATCGCTAATGAAAAACTGTTTTTT. Its protein product is CASSQDRGIANEKLFF.